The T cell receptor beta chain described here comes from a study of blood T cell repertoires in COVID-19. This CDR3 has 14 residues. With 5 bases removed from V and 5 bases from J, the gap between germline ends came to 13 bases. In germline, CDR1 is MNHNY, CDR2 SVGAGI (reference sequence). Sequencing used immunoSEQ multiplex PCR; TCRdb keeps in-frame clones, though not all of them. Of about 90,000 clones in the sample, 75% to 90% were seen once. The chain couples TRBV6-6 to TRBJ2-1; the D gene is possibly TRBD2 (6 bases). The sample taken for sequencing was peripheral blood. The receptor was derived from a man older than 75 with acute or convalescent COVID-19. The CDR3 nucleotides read TGTGCCAGCAGTCCCCGGGGCGGGGACAATGAGCAGTTCTTC. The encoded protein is CASSPRGGDNEQFF.